Given below is one T cell receptor (beta chain) in context. Its cognate antigen has yet to be identified. No base qualities exist here, and no much larger clone lies one base off it. Deletion took 6 bases off V and 6 bases off J, with a span of 14 bases between the germline ends. The CDR3 measures 14 amino acids from cysteine to phenylalanine. Only the CDR3 DNA stays, 42 bases, in frame from base 1. For CDR1 and CDR2, the germline V gene lists MNHEY and SVGAGI. The library was prepared using the immunoSEQ multiplex PCR assay. Rearranged TCR beta chain sequences were amplified with the hsTCRB Kit following the manufacturer's protocol. An Illumina MiSeq was used to sequence the TCRB libraries. From the authors' description of their analysis: The kit vendor's proprietary platform handled demultiplexing, trimming and gene mapping. This immuneACCESS table, as held by TCRdb, lists in-frame sequences with V and J called but not all clones. Of the missing ones, under half trace to an unresolved V gene in checked studies; the others have no known cause. V and J calls and clone size follow that table, whereas D and trimming were derived from the DNA. For this sample the table gives under 30,000 clones, of which approximately 84% were detected only once. The ten largest clonotypes hold less than 3.5% of the sample.

Read against the paper, the sample's time point label means: week 47, end of study. Each vaccine dose, consisting of 300 ug of a 20-mer mutant IDH1 peptide in Montanide, was administered subcutaneously with topical imiquimod. Patients received eight vaccinations in weeks 1, 3, 5, 7, 11, 15, 19 and 23, corresponding to visits V03 through V10. All donors had newly diagnosed IDH1-mutant astrocytomas of WHO grade 3 or 4 that showed loss of nuclear ATRX. The samples were drawn from NOA16, a multicentre, single-arm, open-label phase I trial in Germany that tested a mutant IDH1 peptide vaccine in humans for the first time. Genomic DNA for TCRB sequencing was extracted from EDTA blood using the DNeasy Blood and Tissue Kit. The data stem from a study of a mutant IDH1 vaccine in newly diagnosed glioma (dated by TCRdb to the early 2020s). Turning to the overall study: Vaccination started 4-6 weeks after radiotherapy alone, or was given together with temozolomide cycles in the groups whose treatment included chemotherapy. Peripheral blood was drawn at six visits: V03 (baseline), V05, V07, V10, V12 and V13. The roughly 33 treated patients were 62.5% male and about 38% female, with a mean age of roughly 40 years. Before enrollment, patients had received standard therapy of radiotherapy alone, temozolomide alone, or radiochemotherapy with temozolomide; most received the combination. Longitudinal TCRB deep sequencing was done for 25 treated patients, wherever samples were available for exploratory analyses. Visit V12 was the week-35 safety follow-up and visit V13 was the week-47 end of study.

The paper as a whole reports these results and caveats: PBMC samples for TCRB deep sequencing were selected based on availability. Pseudoprogression appeared unrelated to alterations in the top peripheral T cell clonotypes detected by TCRB sequencing. Immune responses induced by the vaccine were seen in over 90% of patients across multiple MHC alleles. It was noted by the authors that analyses of patient blood samples could not be reproduced owing to sample limitations.

This TCR came from a man between 40 and 49 years old with glioma. This chain joins TRBV6-5 to TRBJ2-2, with the D gene possibly TRBD1 or TRBD2, each one fitting 7 bases. The sequences come from PBMCs, collected from a glioma patient whose treatment included an IDH1 peptide vaccine. The DNA sequence reads TGTGCCAGCAGGGGGGGGACAGTCTCCGGGGAGCTGTTTTTT. Translation gives CASRGGTVSGELFF.